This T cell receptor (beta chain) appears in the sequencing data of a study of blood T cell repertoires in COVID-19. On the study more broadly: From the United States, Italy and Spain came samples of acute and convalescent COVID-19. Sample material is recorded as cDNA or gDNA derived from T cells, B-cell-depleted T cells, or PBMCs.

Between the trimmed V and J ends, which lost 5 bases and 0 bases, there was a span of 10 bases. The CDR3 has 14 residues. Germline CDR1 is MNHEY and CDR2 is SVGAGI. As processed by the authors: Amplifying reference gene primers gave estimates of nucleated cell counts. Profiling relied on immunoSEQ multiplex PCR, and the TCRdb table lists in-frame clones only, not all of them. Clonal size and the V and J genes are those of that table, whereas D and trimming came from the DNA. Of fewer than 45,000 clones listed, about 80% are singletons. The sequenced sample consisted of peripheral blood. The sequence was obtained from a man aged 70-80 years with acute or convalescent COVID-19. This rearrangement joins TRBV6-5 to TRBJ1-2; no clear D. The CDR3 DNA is TGTGCCAGCAGTCAGATGACTGCTAACTATGGCTACACCTTC. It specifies CASSQMTANYGYTF.